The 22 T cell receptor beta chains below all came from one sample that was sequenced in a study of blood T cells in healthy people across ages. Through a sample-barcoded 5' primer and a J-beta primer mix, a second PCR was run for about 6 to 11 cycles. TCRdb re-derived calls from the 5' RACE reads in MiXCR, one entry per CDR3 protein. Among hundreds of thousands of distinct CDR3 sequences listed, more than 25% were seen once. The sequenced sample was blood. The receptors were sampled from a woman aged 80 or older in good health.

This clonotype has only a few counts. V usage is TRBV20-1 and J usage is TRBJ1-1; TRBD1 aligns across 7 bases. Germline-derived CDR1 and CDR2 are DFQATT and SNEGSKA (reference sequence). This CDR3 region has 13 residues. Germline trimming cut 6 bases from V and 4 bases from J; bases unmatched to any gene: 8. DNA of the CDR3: TGCAGTGCGGAGACAGGGCGGACCACTGAAGCTTTCTTT. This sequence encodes CSAETGRTTEAFF.

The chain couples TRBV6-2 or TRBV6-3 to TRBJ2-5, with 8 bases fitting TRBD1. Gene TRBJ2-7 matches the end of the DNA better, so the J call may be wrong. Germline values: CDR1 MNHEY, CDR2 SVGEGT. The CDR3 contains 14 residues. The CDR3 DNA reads TGTGCCAGCAGGCGATACGGGACAGGCTACGAGCAGTACTTC. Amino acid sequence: CASRRYGTGYEQYF.

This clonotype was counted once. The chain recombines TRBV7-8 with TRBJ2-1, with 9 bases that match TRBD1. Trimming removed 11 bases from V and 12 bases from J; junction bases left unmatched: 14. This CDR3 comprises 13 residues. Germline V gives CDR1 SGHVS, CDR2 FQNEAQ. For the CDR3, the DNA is TGTGCCGACAGTAACCACAGGGGGCCGGGGCAGTTCTTC. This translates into CADSNHRGPGQFF.

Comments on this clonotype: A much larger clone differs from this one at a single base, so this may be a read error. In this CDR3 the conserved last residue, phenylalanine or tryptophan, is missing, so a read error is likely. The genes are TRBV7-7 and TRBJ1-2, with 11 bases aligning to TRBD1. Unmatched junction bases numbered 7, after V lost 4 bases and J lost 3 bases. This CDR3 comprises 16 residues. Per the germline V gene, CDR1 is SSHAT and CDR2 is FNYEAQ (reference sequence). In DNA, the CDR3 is TGTGCCAGCAGCTCGCCCGGGACAGGGGGAGACTATGGCTACACCTTA. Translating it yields CASSSPGTGGDYGYTL.

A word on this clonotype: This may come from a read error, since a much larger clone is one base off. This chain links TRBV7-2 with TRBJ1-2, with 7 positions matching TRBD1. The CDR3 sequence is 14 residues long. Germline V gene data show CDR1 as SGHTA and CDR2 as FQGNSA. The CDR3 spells CASSRTGTAYGCTF. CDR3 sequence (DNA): TGTGCCAGCAGCCGTACCGGGACAGCCTATGGCTGCACCTTC.

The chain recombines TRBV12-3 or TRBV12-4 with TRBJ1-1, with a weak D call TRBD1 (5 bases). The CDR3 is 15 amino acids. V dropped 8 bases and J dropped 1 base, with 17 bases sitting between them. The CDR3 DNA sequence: TGTGCCAGCTCACCGGGACGGATAGAGAACACTGAAGCTTTCTTT. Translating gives CASSPGRIENTEAFF.

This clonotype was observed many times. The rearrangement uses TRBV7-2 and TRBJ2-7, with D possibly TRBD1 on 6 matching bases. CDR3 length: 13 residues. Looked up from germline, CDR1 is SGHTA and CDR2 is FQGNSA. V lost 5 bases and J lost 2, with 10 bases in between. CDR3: CASSQGHTYEQYF. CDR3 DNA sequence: TGTGCCAGCAGCCAGGGACATACCTACGAGCAGTACTTC. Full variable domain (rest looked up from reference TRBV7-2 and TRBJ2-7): GAGVSQSPSNKVTEKGKDVELRCDPISGHTALYWYRQSLGQGLEFLIYFQGNSAPDKSGLPSDRFSAERTGGSVSTLTIQRTQQEDSAVYLCASSQGHTYEQYFGPGTRLTVT.

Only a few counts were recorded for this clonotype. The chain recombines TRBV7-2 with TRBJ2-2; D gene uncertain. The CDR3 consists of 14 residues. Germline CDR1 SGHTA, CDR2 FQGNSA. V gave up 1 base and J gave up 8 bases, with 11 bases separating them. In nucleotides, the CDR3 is TGTGCCAGCAGCTTAGTTGAACCCACTGGGGAGCTGTTTTTT. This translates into CASSLVEPTGELFF.

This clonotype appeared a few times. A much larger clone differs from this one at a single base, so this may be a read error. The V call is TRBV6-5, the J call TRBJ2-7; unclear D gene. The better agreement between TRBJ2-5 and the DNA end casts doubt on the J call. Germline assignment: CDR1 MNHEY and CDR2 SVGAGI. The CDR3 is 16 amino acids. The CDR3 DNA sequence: TGTGCCAGCAGTTACTCGAGAAAGACTGCTCCGGGGACCCAGTACTTC. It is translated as CASSYSRKTAPGTQYF.

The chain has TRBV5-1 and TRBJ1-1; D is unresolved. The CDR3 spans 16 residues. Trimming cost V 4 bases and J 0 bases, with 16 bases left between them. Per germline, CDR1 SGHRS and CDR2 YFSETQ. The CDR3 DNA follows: TGCGCCAGCAGCCTATGGATCTCGGGGATGAACACTGAAGCTTTCTTT. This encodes CASSLWISGMNTEAFF.

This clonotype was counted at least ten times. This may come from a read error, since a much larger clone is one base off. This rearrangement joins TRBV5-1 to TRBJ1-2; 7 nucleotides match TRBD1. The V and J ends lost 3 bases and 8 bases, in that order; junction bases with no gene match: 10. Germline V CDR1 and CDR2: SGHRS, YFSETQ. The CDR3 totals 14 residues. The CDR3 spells CASSWEGQPTGYTF. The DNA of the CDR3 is TGCGCCAGCAGCTGGGAGGGACAGCCTACGGGCTACACCTTC.

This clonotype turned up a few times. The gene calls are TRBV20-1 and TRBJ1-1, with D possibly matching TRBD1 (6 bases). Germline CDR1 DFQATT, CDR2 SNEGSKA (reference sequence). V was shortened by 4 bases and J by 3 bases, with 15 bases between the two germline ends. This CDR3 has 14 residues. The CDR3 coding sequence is TGCAGTGCTACAAGGACAAAGGGGGACACTGAAGCTTTCTTT. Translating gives CSATRTKGDTEAFF.

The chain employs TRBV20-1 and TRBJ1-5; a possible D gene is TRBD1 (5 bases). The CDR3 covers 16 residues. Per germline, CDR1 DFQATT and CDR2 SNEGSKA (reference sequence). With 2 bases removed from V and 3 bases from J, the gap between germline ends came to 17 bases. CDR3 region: CSARSLRDPFNQPQHF. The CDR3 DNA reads TGCAGTGCTAGAAGCCTCAGGGACCCTTTCAATCAGCCCCAGCATTTT.

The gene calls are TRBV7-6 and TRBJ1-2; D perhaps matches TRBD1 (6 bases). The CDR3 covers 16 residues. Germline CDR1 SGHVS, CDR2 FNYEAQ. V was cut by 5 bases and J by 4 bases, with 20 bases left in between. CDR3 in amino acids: CASSPDYTGTLYGYTF. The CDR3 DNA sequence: TGTGCCAGCAGCCCAGATTACACAGGGACCCTCTATGGCTACACCTTC.

The CDR3 sequence: CASSQVLGTARGGELFF. CDR3 nucleotide sequence: TGCGCCAGCAGCCAAGTGCTTGGGACAGCCCGGGGCGGGGAGCTGTTTTTT. The chain joins TRBV4-1 to TRBJ2-2; TRBD1 aligns across 7 bases. Germline V lookup: CDR1 MGHRA, CDR2 YSYEKL. This CDR3 contains 17 residues. Trimming took 1 base from V and 7 from J; bases not matched to a gene: 12.

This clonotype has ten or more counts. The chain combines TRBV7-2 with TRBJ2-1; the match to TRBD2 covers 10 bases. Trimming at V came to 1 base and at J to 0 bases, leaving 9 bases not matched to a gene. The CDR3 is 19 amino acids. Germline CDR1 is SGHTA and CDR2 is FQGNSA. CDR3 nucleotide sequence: TGTGCCAGCAGCTTAGTTGGTCTAGCGGGGGTTAGCTCCTACAATGAGCAGTTCTTC. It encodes CASSLVGLAGVSSYNEQFF. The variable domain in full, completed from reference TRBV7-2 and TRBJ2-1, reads GAGVSQSPSNKVTEKGKDVELRCDPISGHTALYWYRQSLGQGLEFLIYFQGNSAPDKSGLPSDRFSAERTGGSVSTLTIQRTQQEDSAVYLCASSLVGLAGVSSYNEQFFGPGTRLTVL.

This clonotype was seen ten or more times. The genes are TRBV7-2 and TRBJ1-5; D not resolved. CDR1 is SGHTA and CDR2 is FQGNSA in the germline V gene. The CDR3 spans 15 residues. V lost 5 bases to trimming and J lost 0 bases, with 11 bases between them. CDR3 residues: CASSLGRSSNQPQHF. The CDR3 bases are TGTGCCAGCAGCCTGGGGAGGTCTAGCAATCAGCCCCAGCATTTT.

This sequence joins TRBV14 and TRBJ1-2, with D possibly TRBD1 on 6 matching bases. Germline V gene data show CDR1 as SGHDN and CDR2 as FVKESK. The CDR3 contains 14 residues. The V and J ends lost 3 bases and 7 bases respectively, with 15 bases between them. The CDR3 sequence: CASSQKQGAGGYTF. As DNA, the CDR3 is TGTGCCAGCAGCCAGAAACAGGGAGCTGGTGGCTACACCTTC.

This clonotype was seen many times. CDR3 DNA: TGTGCCAGCAGATCGCCGGGGGGCCTCCACAATGAGCAGTTCTTC. This translates into CASRSPGGLHNEQFF. V gene TRBV6-6 combines with J gene TRBJ2-1; the D gene is possibly TRBD2 (7 bases). Per the germline V gene, CDR1 is MNHNY and CDR2 is SVGAGI (reference sequence). This CDR3 has 15 amino acids. V shed 6 bases and J shed 5 bases, with 17 bases lying between them.

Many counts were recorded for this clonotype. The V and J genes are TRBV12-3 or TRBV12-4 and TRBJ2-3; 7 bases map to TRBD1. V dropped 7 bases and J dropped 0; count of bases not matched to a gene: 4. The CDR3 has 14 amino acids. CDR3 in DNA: TGTGCCAGCAAGAGGGGGCGTAGCACAGATACGCAGTATTTT. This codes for CASKRGRSTDTQYF.

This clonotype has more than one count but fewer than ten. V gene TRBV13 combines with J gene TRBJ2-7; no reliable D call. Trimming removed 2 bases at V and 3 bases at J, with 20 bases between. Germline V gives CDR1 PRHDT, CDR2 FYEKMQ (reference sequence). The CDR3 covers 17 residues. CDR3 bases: TGTGCCAGCAGCTTAAAGGGCGGCGAGACATACCGCTACGAGCAGTACTTC. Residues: CASSLKGGETYRYEQYF.

CDR3 region: CASSLAYSRSEAFF. DNA of the CDR3: TGTGCCAGCAGCTTAGCGTACAGCAGGTCTGAAGCTTTCTTT. J is TRBJ1-1 and V is TRBV7-2; D is undetermined. The CDR3 is 14 amino acids. The ends were cut back, 0 bases at V and 6 bases at J, with 11 bases in the middle. CDR1 and CDR2 (germline): SGHTA, FQGNSA.